These 25 T cell receptor beta chains came from one sample sequenced in a study of OX40 agonist ivuxolimab in advanced cancers. Profiling relied on immunoSEQ multiplex PCR, and the TCRdb table lists in-frame clones only, not all of them. The data show approximately 47,000 clones, with around nine tenths seen just once and around 50% held by the top ten. The input for sequencing was CD4+ or CD8+ T cells sorted from blood, taken in a trial of the OX40 agonist ivuxolimab. The receptors come from an adult with an advanced solid tumor such as melanoma, head and neck, liver or kidney cancer.

This chain uses TRBV10-2 with TRBJ2-3; no clear D. V lost 5 bases and J lost 2, with 2 bases in between. In germline, CDR1 is WSHSY, CDR2 SAAADI. This CDR3 is 11 amino acids long. CDR3 sequence: CASSSTDTQYF. The CDR3 DNA reads as TGCGCCAGCAGTTCCACAGATACGCAGTATTTT.

V and J are TRBV15 and TRBJ2-6; no reliable D call. Between the trimmed V and J ends, which lost 0 bases and 0 bases, there was a span of 9 bases. CDR3 length: 17 amino acids. Germline-derived CDR1 and CDR2 are LNHNV and YYDKDF (reference sequence). For the CDR3, the DNA is TGTGCCACCAGCAGAGATTTCGGATTCTCTGGGGCCAACGTCCTGACTTTC. Its translation: CATSRDFGFSGANVLTF.

This chain uses TRBV27 with TRBJ2-1; a weak D match, TRBD2 (6 bases). CDR1 and CDR2 from the germline V gene are MNHEY and SMNVEV (reference sequence). The CDR3 length is 15 residues. The V and J ends lost 4 bases and 9 bases respectively, with 19 bases between them. The chain's CDR3 is CASSSGDSLRGEQFF. The CDR3 DNA reads TGTGCCAGCAGTTCCGGGGACTCCCTTCGGGGTGAGCAGTTCTTC.

V and J are TRBV18 and TRBJ2-5; D is possibly TRBD2 (6 bases). CDR1 KGHSH and CDR2 LQKENI come from the germline V gene. Trimming shortened V by 8 bases and J by 1 base, and 8 bases separated the two germline ends. This CDR3 is built from 12 residues. CDR3 in DNA: TGTGCCAGCCAGGGACTCCAAGAGACCCAGTACTTC. Translating gives CASQGLQETQYF.

This chain links TRBV27 with TRBJ2-7, with D possibly matching TRBD2 (5 bases). This CDR3 has 12 amino acids. CDR1 and CDR2 from the germline V gene are MNHEY and SMNVEV (reference sequence). Trimming took off 2 bases at V and 5 bases at J, with 7 bases between the two ends. For the CDR3, the DNA is TGTGCCAGCAGTTTAACCGGGGACGAGCAGTACTTC. Its translation: CASSLTGDEQYF.

The chain combines TRBV9 with TRBJ1-2; unclear D gene. Germline CDR1 reads SGDLS; CDR2 reads YYNGEE. Trimming took 7 bases from V and 1 from J, leaving 8 bases between them. The CDR3 spans 12 residues. The CDR3 protein is CASAPLNYGYTF. CDR3 bases: TGTGCCAGCGCCCCGCTTAACTATGGCTACACCTTC.

The chain is built from TRBV6-5 and TRBJ2-5; 7 nucleotides agree with TRBD1. This CDR3 is built from 15 residues. The trim removed 7 bases at V and 2 bases at J, leaving 10 bases unmatched. In germline, CDR1 is MNHEY, CDR2 SVGAGI. The CDR3, as DNA: TGTGCCAGCACCGGGAACCCGACAGGGCAAGAGACCCAGTACTTC. Protein sequence: CASTGNPTGQETQYF.

The chain uses TRBV15 and TRBJ2-7; possible D gene TRBD2, 5 bases. Germline V gene sequence: CDR1 LNHNV, CDR2 YYDKDF (reference sequence). CDR3 length: 14 amino acids. Trimming took 5 bases from V and 3 from J, leaving 14 bases between them. CDR3 sequence: CATSQIGKGYEQYF. Written as DNA, the CDR3 is TGTGCCACCAGCCAGATCGGGAAGGGCTACGAGCAGTACTTC.

This clone was picked up a small number of times. The rearrangement joins TRBV27 to TRBJ2-2, with D unresolved. The CDR3 sequence is 13 residues long. Trimming stripped 3 bases from V and 0 bases from J, with 2 bases between. Germline V gene lookup returns CDR1 MNHEY and CDR2 SMNVEV (reference sequence). CDR3 coding DNA: TGTGCCAGCAGTTTCCCGAACACCGGGGAGCTGTTTTTT. This translates into CASSFPNTGELFF.

V and J are TRBV28 and TRBJ2-2; 8 bases line up with TRBD2. The germline CDR1 and CDR2 sequences are MDHEN and SYDVKM. This CDR3 contains 15 residues. The trim removed 1 base at V and 6 bases at J, leaving 4 bases unmatched. Written as DNA, the CDR3 is TGTGCCAGCAGTTTATACCGGGGGGGGCCCGGGGAGCTGTTTTTT. Translating gives CASSLYRGGPGELFF.

The chain employs TRBV13 and TRBJ2-5; 7 bases are shared with TRBD2. V shed 8 bases, J shed 7 bases, and the junction held 13 bases outside the gene matches. CDR3 size: 14 residues. Germline V gives CDR1 PRHDT, CDR2 FYEKMQ (reference sequence). CDR3: CASEVGASGGTQYF. The CDR3 DNA reads as TGTGCCAGCGAAGTGGGAGCCTCGGGGGGGACCCAGTACTTC.

The chain employs TRBV4-3 and TRBJ2-7; 7 nucleotides line up with TRBD1. The CDR3 runs 15 residues. Per germline, CDR1 LGHNA and CDR2 YSLEER. J gave up 5 bases and V 0 bases, and 7 bases lay outside the gene matches. CDR3 bases: TGCGCCAGCAGCCAAGATATGAGACAGGGCCACGAGCAGTACTTC. Translating it yields CASSQDMRQGHEQYF.

This clone was picked up one time. The chain uses TRBV28 and TRBJ2-2; D is undetermined. Germline assignment: CDR1 MDHEN and CDR2 SYDVKM. The V gene lost 7 bases and the J gene lost 1 base, with 10 bases spanning the gap. The CDR3 runs 14 residues. CDR3 DNA: TGTGCCAGCAAGGGCGGTGAGAACACCGGGGAGCTGTTTTTT. It specifies CASKGGENTGELFF.

The count of this clone is one. An end of the junction does not agree with germline; a read error may underlie this. The genes are TRBV7-7 and TRBJ2-1; D is perhaps TRBD2 (6 bases). Germline-derived CDR1 and CDR2 are SSHAT and FNYEAQ (reference sequence). The CDR3 contains 14 residues. CDR3: CASSLDGEVNEQFF. CDR3 bases: TGTGCCAGCAGTTTAGACGGGGAGGTCAATGAGCAGTTCTTC.

With respect to this clone: Other nucleotide sequences in the sample specify the same CDR3. This chain connects TRBV19 to TRBJ2-1, with 8 bases lining up with TRBD2. The CDR3 spans 14 residues. V was pared by 5 bases and J by 3 bases, with 3 bases of the junction left unmatched. Germline CDR1 LNHDA, CDR2 SQIVND (reference sequence). The CDR3 loop is CASSPGGDYNEQFF. The CDR3 DNA reads as TGTGCCAGTAGTCCGGGGGGGGACTACAATGAGCAGTTCTTC. The entire variable domain, with the rest obtained from reference TRBV19 and TRBJ2-1, is as follows: DGGITQSPKYLFRKEGQNVTLSCEQNLNHDAMYWYRQDPGQGLRLIYYSQIVNDFQKGDIAEGYSVSREKKESFPLTVTSAQKNPTAFYLCASSPGGDYNEQFFGPGTRLTVL.

V and J are TRBV7-6 and TRBJ2-3; D might be TRBD1 or TRBD2, each matching 5 bases. Germline lookup yields CDR1 SGHVS and CDR2 FNYEAQ. The V gene lost 3 bases and the J gene lost 2 bases, with 15 bases spanning the gap. This CDR3 region has 16 residues. The CDR3, as DNA: TGTGCCAGCAGCTTGGGTGGGGGACGGCTCACAGATACGCAGTATTTT. As protein: CASSLGGGRLTDTQYF. Looking up the rest from reference TRBV7-6 and TRBJ2-3 gives the full variable domain: GAGVSQSPRYKVTKRGQDVALRCDPISGHVSLYWYRQALGQGPEFLTYFNYEAQQDKSGLPNDRFSAERPEGSISTLTIQRTEQRDSAMYRCASSLGGGRLTDTQYFGPGTRLTVL.

The chain combines TRBV15 with TRBJ2-1; D call uncertain. Trimming removed 2 bases from V and 6 bases from J, with 2 bases in between. There are 11 residues in the CDR3. Germline V gene sequence: CDR1 LNHNV, CDR2 YYDKDF (reference sequence). In nucleotides, the CDR3 is TGTGCCACCAGCAGACTCAATGAGCAGTTCTTC. Protein sequence: CATSRLNEQFF. The entire variable domain, with the rest obtained from reference TRBV15 and TRBJ2-1, is as follows: DAMVIQNPRYQVTQFGKPVTLSCSQTLNHNVMYWYQQKSSQAPKLLFHYYDKDFNNEADTPDNFQSRRPNTSFCFLDIRSPGLGDTAMYLCATSRLNEQFFGPGTRLTVL.

The table lists this clone with a count of one. The gene calls are TRBV4-3 and TRBJ2-5; 8 bases agree with TRBD1. V was pared by 1 base and J by 0 bases, with 1 base of the junction left unmatched. CDR3 size: 15 residues. Germline CDR1 reads LGHNA; CDR2 reads YSLEER. The CDR3, as DNA: TGCGCCAGCAGCCAAGGACAGGGGTACCAAGAGACCCAGTACTTC. Protein: CASSQGQGYQETQYF.

The chain's CDR3 is CASTIPTARGSRQPQHF. DNA for the CDR3: TGTGCCAGTACAATCCCCACTGCACGGGGTAGTCGGCAGCCCCAGCATTTT. The chain joins TRBV19 to TRBJ1-5; D unresolved. Germline CDR1 is LNHDA and CDR2 is SQIVND (reference sequence). The CDR3 spans 17 residues. V lost 7 bases, J lost 7 bases, and 26 bases lay in between. The whole variable domain, filled in from reference TRBV19 and TRBJ1-5, reads DGGITQSPKYLFRKEGQNVTLSCEQNLNHDAMYWYRQDPGQGLRLIYYSQIVNDFQKGDIAEGYSVSREKKESFPLTVTSAQKNPTAFYLCASTIPTARGSRQPQHFGDGTRLSIL.

This chain uses TRBV10-2 with TRBJ2-5; unclear D gene. The CDR3 length is 11 residues. Germline V gene lookup returns CDR1 WSHSY and CDR2 SAAADI. V dropped 2 bases and J dropped 5 bases, with 3 bases sitting between them. The CDR3 region has the DNA TGCGCCAGCAGTGAGGGGGAGACCCAGTACTTC. This gives the protein CASSEGETQYF.

This clone was found a few times. V usage is TRBV6-6 and J usage is TRBJ1-5; 8 nucleotides align to TRBD1. V dropped 6 bases and J dropped 1; count of bases not matched to a gene: 8. CDR3 size: 16 residues. Germline CDR1 MNHNY, CDR2 SVGAGI (reference sequence). The CDR3 reads CASSWTGPVSNQPQHF. CDR3 nucleotides: TGTGCCAGCAGCTGGACAGGGCCGGTAAGCAATCAGCCCCAGCATTTT.

The chain uses TRBV6-4 and TRBJ2-1; D gene ambiguous. Germline CDR1 is MRHNA and CDR2 is SNTAGT. V dropped 5 bases and J dropped 0 bases, with 14 bases sitting between them. The CDR3 sequence is 16 residues long. Here the CDR3 reads CASSRTHVFSYNEQFF. The CDR3 DNA reads TGTGCCAGCAGTCGCACCCACGTTTTCTCCTACAATGAGCAGTTCTTC.

The chain carries TRBV7-9 and TRBJ2-1, with D uncertain. Trimming took 6 bases from V and 0 from J, leaving 12 bases between them. The CDR3 loop spans 15 amino acids. The germline V gene has CDR1 SEHNR and CDR2 FQNEAQ (reference sequence). The CDR3 loop is CASRSTGFSYNEQFF. In DNA form, the CDR3 reads TGTGCCAGCAGGTCCACCGGGTTCTCCTACAATGAGCAGTTCTTC.

The chain employs TRBV28 and TRBJ1-6; 8 bases line up with TRBD1. This CDR3 spans 16 amino acids. Germline CDR1 is MDHEN and CDR2 is SYDVKM. Trimming at V came to 6 bases and at J to 8 bases, leaving 12 bases not matched to a gene. CDR3 loop: CASSLRSDRADSPLHF. The CDR3 nucleotides are TGTGCCAGCAGCTTGAGGTCGGACAGGGCTGATTCACCCCTCCACTTT.

This chain links TRBV10-1 with TRBJ2-7, with D possibly TRBD2 on 7 matching bases. This CDR3 has 16 residues. Germline-derived CDR1 and CDR2 are WNHNN and SYGVQD (reference sequence). The V and J ends lost 2 bases and 4 bases respectively, with 18 bases between them. The CDR3 spells CASSERGGVQTYEQYF. The CDR3 DNA reads as TGCGCCAGCAGTGAGAGGGGGGGGGTCCAAACTTACGAGCAGTACTTC.